This is a list of T cell receptor beta chains from one sample in a study of glioma-infiltrating T cells. MiXCR was run by TCRdb on the multiplex PCR reads, yielding one entry per CDR3 protein. The repertoire holds about 130,000 distinct CDR3 sequences, around a quarter seen once, with about a quarter in the top ten. The sample taken for sequencing was glioma tissue, nonneoplastic brain tissue, or PBMCs (not recorded which). Every receptor here comes from a human donor with low-grade glioma or glioblastoma, undergoing nonglioma brain surgery, or in good health (not recorded which). Each CDR3 is given with its conserved first and last residue. The order of the fields is V gene, J gene, D gene, clone size, CDR3 protein, CDR3 DNA. D genes are given only for firm matches. Clone size is shown for a subset of rows, as once, few, many or a class of expanded clone.

V gene: TRBV28; J gene: TRBJ2-1; D gene: .; clone size: many; CDR3 protein: CASSTLTGYNEQFF; CDR3 DNA: TGTGCCAGCAGTACACTTACGGGGTACAATGAGCAGTTCTTC
V gene: TRBV7-3; J gene: TRBJ1-6; D gene: .; clone size: .; CDR3 protein: CASSLTRNSPLHF; CDR3 DNA: TGTGCCAGCAGCTTAACTCGGAATTCACCCCTCCACTTT
V gene: TRBV6-1; J gene: TRBJ1-1; D gene: TRBD1; clone size: many; CDR3 protein: CASSETFYTGVNEAFF; CDR3 DNA: TGTGCCAGCAGTGAAACCTTTTATACAGGGGTTAATGAAGCTTTCTTT
V gene: TRBV11-3; J gene: TRBJ2-3; D gene: TRBD2; clone size: few; CDR3 protein: CASSPLAGVVDTQYF; CDR3 DNA: TGTGCCAGCAGCCCACTAGCGGGGGTTGTAGATACGCAGTATTTT
V gene: TRBV6-5; J gene: TRBJ2-1; D gene: TRBD1; clone size: .; CDR3 protein: CATSDPTPGQGYSEQFF; CDR3 DNA: TGTGCCACCAGTGACCCAACCCCGGGACAGGGGTATAGTGAGCAGTTCTTC
V gene: TRBV20-1; J gene: TRBJ1-6; D gene: .; clone size: .; CDR3 protein: CSATHKWDSPLHF; CDR3 DNA: TGCAGTGCTACCCACAAGTGGGATTCACCCCTCCACTTT
V gene: TRBV15; J gene: TRBJ1-3; D gene: TRBD1; clone size: few; CDR3 protein: CATTDRAGNTIYF; CDR3 DNA: TGTGCCACCACGGACAGGGCTGGAAACACCATATATTTT
V gene: TRBV6-2/TRBV6-3; J gene: TRBJ2-2; D gene: .; clone size: .; CDR3 protein: CASISMGNTGELFF; CDR3 DNA: TGTGCCAGCATCTCGATGGGGAACACCGGGGAGCTGTTTTTT
V gene: TRBV3-1; J gene: TRBJ1-6; D gene: TRBD1; clone size: few; CDR3 protein: CASSNRGRSPLHF; CDR3 DNA: TGTGCCAGCAGCAACAGGGGAAGGTCACCCCTCCACTTT
V gene: TRBV7-2; J gene: TRBJ2-3; D gene: .; clone size: many; CDR3 protein: CASSSSVAADTQYF; CDR3 DNA: TGTGCCAGCAGCTCCTCGGTGGCAGCAGATACGCAGTATTTT
V gene: TRBV5-4; J gene: TRBJ1-1; D gene: .; clone size: .; CDR3 protein: CASSLPENTEAFF; CDR3 DNA: TGTGCCAGCAGCTTGCCGGAGAACACTGAAGCTTTCTTT
V gene: TRBV20-1; J gene: TRBJ2-3; D gene: TRBD2; clone size: many; CDR3 protein: CSAKWTSGTDTQYF; CDR3 DNA: TGCAGTGCTAAATGGACTAGCGGCACAGATACGCAGTATTTT
V gene: TRBV7-9; J gene: TRBJ2-3; D gene: .; clone size: .; CDR3 protein: CASNTQYF; CDR3 DNA: TGTGCCAGCAATACGCAGTATTTT
V gene: TRBV20-1; J gene: TRBJ2-5; D gene: TRBD2; clone size: many; CDR3 protein: CSARFGGTQETQYF; CDR3 DNA: TGCAGTGCTAGATTCGGGGGGACGCAAGAGACCCAGTACTTC
V gene: TRBV11-2; J gene: TRBJ1-3; D gene: .; clone size: .; CDR3 protein: CASSFAGNTIYF; CDR3 DNA: TGTGCCAGCAGCTTTGCCGGAAACACCATATATTTT
V gene: TRBV10-3; J gene: TRBJ2-5; D gene: .; clone size: many; CDR3 protein: CAIKGEETQYF; CDR3 DNA: TGTGCCATCAAGGGGGAAGAGACCCAGTACTTC
V gene: TRBV4-1; J gene: TRBJ2-1; D gene: TRBD2; clone size: few; CDR3 protein: CASSPSGGAGTYNEQFF; CDR3 DNA: TGCGCCAGCAGCCCTAGCGGGGGGGCGGGGACCTACAATGAGCAGTTCTTC
V gene: TRBV28; J gene: TRBJ2-3; D gene: .; clone size: .; CDR3 protein: CASSLWDILSDTQYF; CDR3 DNA: TGTGCCAGCAGTTTATGGGACATTTTGTCAGATACGCAGTATTTT
V gene: TRBV6-1; J gene: TRBJ1-1; D gene: .; clone size: many; CDR3 protein: CASSSLLGQLNTEAFF; CDR3 DNA: TGTGCCAGCAGCTCCCTCCTTGGGCAGCTGAACACTGAAGCTTTCTTT
V gene: TRBV24-1; J gene: TRBJ1-2; D gene: .; clone size: .; CDR3 protein: CATSGPPTGNQNYGYTF; CDR3 DNA: TGTGCCACCAGTGGCCCCCCCACAGGAAATCAAAACTATGGCTACACCTTC
V gene: TRBV20-1; J gene: TRBJ1-1; D gene: .; clone size: many; CDR3 protein: CSATGSKAEAFF; CDR3 DNA: TGCAGTGCTACAGGGAGCAAGGCTGAAGCTTTCTTT
V gene: TRBV3-1; J gene: TRBJ1-1; D gene: .; clone size: once; CDR3 protein: CASSQVVVLTVYTEAFF; CDR3 DNA: TGTGCCAGCAGCCAAGTCGTGGTCCTGACAGTTTACACTGAAGCTTTCTTT
V gene: TRBV6-2/TRBV6-3; J gene: TRBJ1-1; D gene: .; clone size: .; CDR3 protein: CASSRIMNTEIFF; CDR3 DNA: TGTGCCAGCAGTAGGATAATGAACACTGAAATTTTCTTT
V gene: TRBV7-2; J gene: TRBJ2-3; D gene: .; clone size: .; CDR3 protein: CASSLRTSTDTQYF; CDR3 DNA: TGTGCCAGCAGCTTACGGACCTCCACAGATACGCAGTATTTT
V gene: TRBV7-9; J gene: TRBJ2-1; D gene: TRBD2; clone size: few; CDR3 protein: CASSPPGGGYNEQFF; CDR3 DNA: TGTGCCAGCAGCCCACCGGGGGGAGGCTACAATGAGCAGTTCTTC
V gene: TRBV19; J gene: TRBJ2-3; D gene: .; clone size: .; CDR3 protein: CASHESGGAGDTQYF; CDR3 DNA: TGTGCCAGCCATGAATCCGGCGGGGCTGGAGATACGCAGTATTTT
V gene: TRBV20-1; J gene: TRBJ2-3; D gene: TRBD2; clone size: few; CDR3 protein: CSAPIWLAGPENTDTQYF; CDR3 DNA: TGCAGTGCCCCCATTTGGCTAGCGGGGCCGGAGAACACAGATACGCAGTATTTT
V gene: TRBV27; J gene: TRBJ1-2; D gene: TRBD1; clone size: many; CDR3 protein: CASSLEPQGQIYGYTF; CDR3 DNA: TGTGCCAGCAGTTTAGAGCCCCAGGGACAGATCTATGGCTACACCTTC
V gene: TRBV29-1; J gene: TRBJ1-3; D gene: .; clone size: few; CDR3 protein: CSVSGWISGNTIYF; CDR3 DNA: TGCAGCGTCAGCGGGTGGATCTCTGGAAACACCATATATTTT
V gene: TRBV4-2; J gene: TRBJ2-5; D gene: .; clone size: .; CDR3 protein: CASSQDPFLSGGRETQYF; CDR3 DNA: TGTGCCAGCAGCCAAGATCCTTTCCTATCGGGTGGTCGGGAGACCCAGTACTTC
V gene: TRBV6-6; J gene: TRBJ2-4; D gene: .; clone size: .; CDR3 protein: CASSYGTGRNIQYF; CDR3 DNA: TGTGCCAGCAGTTACGGTACAGGGAGGAACATTCAGTACTTC